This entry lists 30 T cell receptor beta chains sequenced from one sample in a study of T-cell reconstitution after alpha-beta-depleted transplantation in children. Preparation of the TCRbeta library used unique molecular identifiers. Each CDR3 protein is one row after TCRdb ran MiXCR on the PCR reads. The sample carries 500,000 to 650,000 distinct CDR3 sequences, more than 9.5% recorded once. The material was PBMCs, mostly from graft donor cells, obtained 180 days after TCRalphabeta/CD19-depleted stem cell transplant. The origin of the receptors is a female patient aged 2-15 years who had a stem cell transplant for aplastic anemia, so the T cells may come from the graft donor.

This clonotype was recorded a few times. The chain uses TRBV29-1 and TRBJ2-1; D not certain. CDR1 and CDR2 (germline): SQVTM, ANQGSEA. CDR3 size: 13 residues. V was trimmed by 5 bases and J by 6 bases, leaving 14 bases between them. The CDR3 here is CSVLDLRVNEQFF. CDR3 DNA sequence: TGCAGCGTTTTGGATTTAAGGGTCAATGAGCAGTTCTTC.

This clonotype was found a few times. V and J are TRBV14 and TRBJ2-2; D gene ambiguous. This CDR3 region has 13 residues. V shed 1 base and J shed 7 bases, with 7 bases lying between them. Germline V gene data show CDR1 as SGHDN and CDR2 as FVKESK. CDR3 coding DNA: TGTGCCAGCAGCCAAGTTTTCAACGGGGAGCTGTTTTTT. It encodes CASSQVFNGELFF.

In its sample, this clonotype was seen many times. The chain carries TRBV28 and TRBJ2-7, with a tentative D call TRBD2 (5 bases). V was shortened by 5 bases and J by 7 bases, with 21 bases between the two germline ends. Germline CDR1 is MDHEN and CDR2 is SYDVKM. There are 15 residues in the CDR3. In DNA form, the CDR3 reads TGTGCCAGCAGTCCTTGGATAACCCAAACGGGGGAGCAGTACTTC. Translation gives CASSPWITQTGEQYF.

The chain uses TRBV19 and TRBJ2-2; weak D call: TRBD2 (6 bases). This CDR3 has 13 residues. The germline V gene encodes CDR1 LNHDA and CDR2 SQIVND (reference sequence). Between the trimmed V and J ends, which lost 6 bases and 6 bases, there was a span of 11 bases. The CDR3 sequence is CASSFSGPGELFF. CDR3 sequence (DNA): TGTGCCAGTAGCTTTAGCGGCCCCGGGGAGCTGTTTTTT.

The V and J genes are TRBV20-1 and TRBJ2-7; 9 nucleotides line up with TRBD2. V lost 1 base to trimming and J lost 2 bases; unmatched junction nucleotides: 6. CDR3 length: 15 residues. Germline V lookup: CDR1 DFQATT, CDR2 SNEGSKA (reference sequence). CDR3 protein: CSARGELAGTYEQYF. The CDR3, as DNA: TGCAGTGCTAGAGGGGAGCTAGCGGGGACCTACGAGCAGTACTTC.

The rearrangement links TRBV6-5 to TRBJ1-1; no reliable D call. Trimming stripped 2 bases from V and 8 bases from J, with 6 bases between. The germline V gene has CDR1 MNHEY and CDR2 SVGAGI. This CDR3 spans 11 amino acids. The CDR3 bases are TGTGCCAGCAGTTACATGCGAGAAGCTTTCTTT. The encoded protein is CASSYMREAFF.

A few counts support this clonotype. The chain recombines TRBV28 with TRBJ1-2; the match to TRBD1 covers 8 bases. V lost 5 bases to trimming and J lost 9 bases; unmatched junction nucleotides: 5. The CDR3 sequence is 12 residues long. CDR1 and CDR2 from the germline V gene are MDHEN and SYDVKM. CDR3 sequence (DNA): TGTGCCAGCAGTCCGGACAGGGTCCGCTACACCTTC. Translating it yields CASSPDRVRYTF.

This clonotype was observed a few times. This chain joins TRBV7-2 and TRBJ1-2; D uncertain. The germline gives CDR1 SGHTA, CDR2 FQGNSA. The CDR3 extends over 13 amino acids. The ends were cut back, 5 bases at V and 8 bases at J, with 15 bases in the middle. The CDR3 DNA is TGTGCCAGCAGCCTGACGCCCGGGGAAGGCTACACCTTC. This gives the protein CASSLTPGEGYTF.

The CDR3 protein is CASSHRGGSGNTIYF. The CDR3 nucleotides read TGCGCCAGCAGCCATAGAGGCGGGTCTGGAAACACCATATATTTT. The chain links TRBV4-3 to TRBJ1-3; D unclear. Germline CDR1 and CDR2: LGHNA and YSLEER. The CDR3 spans 15 residues. V lost 3 bases, J lost 1 base, and 10 bases lay in between.

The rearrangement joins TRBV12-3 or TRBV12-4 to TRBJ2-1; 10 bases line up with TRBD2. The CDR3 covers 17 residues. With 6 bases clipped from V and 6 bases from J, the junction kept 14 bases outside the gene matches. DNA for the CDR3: TGTGCCAGCAGCCTAACAGGGGGGCAGCGGGAGGGCAATGAGCAGTTCTTC. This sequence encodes CASSLTGGQREGNEQFF.

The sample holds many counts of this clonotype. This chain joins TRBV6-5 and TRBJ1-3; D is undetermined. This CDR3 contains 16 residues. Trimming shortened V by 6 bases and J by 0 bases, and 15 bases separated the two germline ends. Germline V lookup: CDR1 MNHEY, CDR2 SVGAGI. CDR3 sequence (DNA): TGTGCCAGCAGCTACACACAAGGACGCTCTGGAAACACCATATATTTT. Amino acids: CASSYTQGRSGNTIYF.

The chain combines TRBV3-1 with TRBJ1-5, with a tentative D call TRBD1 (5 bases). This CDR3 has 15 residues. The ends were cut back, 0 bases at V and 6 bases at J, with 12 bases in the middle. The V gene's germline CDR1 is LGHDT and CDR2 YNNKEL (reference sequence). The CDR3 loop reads CASSQDFGGGQPQHF. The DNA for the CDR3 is TGTGCCAGCAGCCAAGATTTCGGGGGGGGTCAGCCCCAGCATTTT.

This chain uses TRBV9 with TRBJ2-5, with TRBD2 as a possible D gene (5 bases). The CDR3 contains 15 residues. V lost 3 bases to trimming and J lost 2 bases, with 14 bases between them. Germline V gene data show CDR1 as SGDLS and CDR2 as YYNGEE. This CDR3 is CASSGGWRVQETQYF. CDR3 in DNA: TGTGCCAGCAGCGGCGGTTGGCGGGTGCAAGAGACCCAGTACTTC.

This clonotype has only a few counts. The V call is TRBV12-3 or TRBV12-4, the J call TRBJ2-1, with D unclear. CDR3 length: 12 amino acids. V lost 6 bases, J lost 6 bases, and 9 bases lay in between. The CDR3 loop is CASSYSPNEQFF. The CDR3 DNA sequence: TGTGCCAGCAGCTACAGTCCCAATGAGCAGTTCTTC.

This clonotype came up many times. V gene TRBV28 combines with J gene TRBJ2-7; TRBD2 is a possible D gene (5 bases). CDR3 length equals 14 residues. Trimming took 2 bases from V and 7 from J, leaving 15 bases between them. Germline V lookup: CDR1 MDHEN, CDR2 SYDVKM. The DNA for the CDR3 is TGTGCCAGCAGTTTAAGTACCGGGATACGGGAGCAGTACTTC. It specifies CASSLSTGIREQYF.

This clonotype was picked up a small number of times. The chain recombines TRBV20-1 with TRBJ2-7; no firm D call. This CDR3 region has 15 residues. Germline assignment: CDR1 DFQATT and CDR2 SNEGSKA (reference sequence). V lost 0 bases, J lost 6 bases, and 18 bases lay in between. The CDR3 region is CSARDRGTSLGEQYF. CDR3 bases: TGCAGTGCTAGAGATCGAGGAACAAGCCTCGGCGAGCAGTACTTC.

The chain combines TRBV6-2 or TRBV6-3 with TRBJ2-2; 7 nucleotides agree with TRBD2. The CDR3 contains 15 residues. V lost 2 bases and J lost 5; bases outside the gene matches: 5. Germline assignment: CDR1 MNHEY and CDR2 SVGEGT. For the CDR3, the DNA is TGTGCCAGCAGTTACGAGGCTAGCGGAACCGGGGAGCTGTTTTTT. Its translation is CASSYEASGTGELFF.

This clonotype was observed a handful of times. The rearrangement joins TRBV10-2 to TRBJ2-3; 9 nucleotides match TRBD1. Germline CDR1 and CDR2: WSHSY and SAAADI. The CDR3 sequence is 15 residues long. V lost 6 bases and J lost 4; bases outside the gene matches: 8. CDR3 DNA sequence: TGCGCCAGCAGCTTGGGACAGGGATACCCAGATACGCAGTATTTT. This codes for CASSLGQGYPDTQYF.

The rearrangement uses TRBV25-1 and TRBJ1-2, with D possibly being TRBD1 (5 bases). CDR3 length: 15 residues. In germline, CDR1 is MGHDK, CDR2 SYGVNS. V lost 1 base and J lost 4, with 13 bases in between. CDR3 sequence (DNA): TGTGCCAGCAGTGAATGGGGCCAGGCCAGCTATGGCTACACCTTC. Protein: CASSEWGQASYGYTF.

CDR3 sequence (DNA): TGTGCCAGCAGCTTGGGGGCCCAGTACGAGCAGTACTTC. Translating gives CASSLGAQYEQYF. V gene TRBV7-9 combines with J gene TRBJ2-7; maybe TRBD1 (6 bases). V was clipped by 3 bases and J by 4 bases, with 10 bases between them. Germline V gene sequence: CDR1 SEHNR, CDR2 FQNEAQ (reference sequence). This CDR3 spans 13 amino acids.

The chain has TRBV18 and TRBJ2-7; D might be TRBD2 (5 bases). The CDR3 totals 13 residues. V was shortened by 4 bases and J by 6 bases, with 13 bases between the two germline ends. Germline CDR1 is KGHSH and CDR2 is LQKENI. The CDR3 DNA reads TGTGCCAGCTCACAGGAACTAGGACGCGAGCAGTACTTC. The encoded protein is CASSQELGREQYF.

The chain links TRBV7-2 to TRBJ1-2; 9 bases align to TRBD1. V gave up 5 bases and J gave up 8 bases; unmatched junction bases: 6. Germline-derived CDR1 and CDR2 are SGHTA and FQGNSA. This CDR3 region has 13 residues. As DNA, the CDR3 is TGTGCCAGCAGCACCCCCGGGACAGGGGGCTACACCTTC. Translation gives CASSTPGTGGYTF.

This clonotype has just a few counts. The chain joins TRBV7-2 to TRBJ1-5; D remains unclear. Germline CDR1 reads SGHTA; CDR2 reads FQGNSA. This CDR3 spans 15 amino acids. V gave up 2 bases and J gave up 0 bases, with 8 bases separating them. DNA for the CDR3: TGTGCCAGCAGCTTACAGGACCTTAGCAATCAGCCCCAGCATTTT. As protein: CASSLQDLSNQPQHF.

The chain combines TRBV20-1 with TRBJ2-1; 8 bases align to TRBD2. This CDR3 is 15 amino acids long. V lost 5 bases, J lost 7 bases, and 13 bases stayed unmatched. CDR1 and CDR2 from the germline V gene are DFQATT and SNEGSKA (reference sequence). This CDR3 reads CSAASGTRFGNEQFF. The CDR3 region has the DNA TGCAGTGCTGCTTCCGGGACTAGATTCGGGAATGAGCAGTTCTTC.

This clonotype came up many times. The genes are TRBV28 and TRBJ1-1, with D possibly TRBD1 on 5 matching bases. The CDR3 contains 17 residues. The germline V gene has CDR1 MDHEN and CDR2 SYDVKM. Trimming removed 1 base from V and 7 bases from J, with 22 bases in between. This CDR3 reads CASSLSPGPLAPLEAFF. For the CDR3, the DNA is TGTGCCAGCAGTTTATCCCCGGGACCGCTTGCGCCCCTTGAAGCTTTCTTT.

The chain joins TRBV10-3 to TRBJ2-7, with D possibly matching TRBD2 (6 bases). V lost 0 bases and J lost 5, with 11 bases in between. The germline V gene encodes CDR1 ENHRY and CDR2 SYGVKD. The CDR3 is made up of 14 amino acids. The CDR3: CAISESLATHEQYF. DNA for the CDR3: TGTGCCATCAGTGAGTCGCTAGCGACCCACGAGCAGTACTTC.

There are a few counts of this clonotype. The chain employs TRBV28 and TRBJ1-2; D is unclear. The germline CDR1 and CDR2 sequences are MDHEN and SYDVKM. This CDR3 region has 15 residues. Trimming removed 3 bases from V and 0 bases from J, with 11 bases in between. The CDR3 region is CASSLLGTANYGYTF. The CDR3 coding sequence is TGTGCCAGCAGTTTGCTTGGCACGGCTAACTATGGCTACACCTTC.

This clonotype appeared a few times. The CDR3 DNA reads TGCAGTGCTAGAGATTCGGAGGGAACACCCTACAATGAGCAGTTCTTC. Translating gives CSARDSEGTPYNEQFF. The J gene is TRBJ2-1, the V gene TRBV20-1; maybe TRBD2 (6 bases). The CDR3 covers 16 residues. From germline, CDR1 is DFQATT and CDR2 SNEGSKA (reference sequence). V was clipped by 0 bases and J by 2 bases, with 14 bases between them.

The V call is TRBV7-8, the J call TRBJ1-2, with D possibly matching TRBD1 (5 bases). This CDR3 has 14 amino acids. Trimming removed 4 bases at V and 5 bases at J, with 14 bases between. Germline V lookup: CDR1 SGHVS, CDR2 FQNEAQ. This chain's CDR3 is CASSSGTGGYGYTF. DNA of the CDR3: TGTGCCAGCAGCTCTGGGACCGGAGGGTATGGCTACACCTTC.

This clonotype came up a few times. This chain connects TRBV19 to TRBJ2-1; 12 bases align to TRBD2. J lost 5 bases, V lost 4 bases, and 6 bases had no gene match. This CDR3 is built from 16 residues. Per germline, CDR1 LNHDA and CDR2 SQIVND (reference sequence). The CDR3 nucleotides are TGTGCCAGTAGTAAACGACTAGCGGGGGCTAACAATGAGCAGTTCTTC. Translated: CASSKRLAGANNEQFF.